The rows below give T cell receptor beta chains drawn from one sample of a study of T cells in tumors after PD-1 blockade. Some clones are missing from TCRdb's copy, which holds only in-frame ones; the method was immunoSEQ multiplex PCR. The top ten clones hold 8.7% of a sample with tens of thousands of clones, 79% of them seen once. The sequences come from PBMCs, collected before anti-PD-1 therapy. These receptors came from a human donor with advanced basal cell or squamous cell carcinoma (not recorded which). The CDR3 runs from the conserved cysteine through the conserved F or W. The D gene is left open where the match is weak. Only some rows state a clone size, as once, few, many or a class for expanded clones.

clone size	CDR3 length	V gene	D gene	J gene	CDR3 protein	CDR3 DNA
.	16	TRBV28	TRBD2	TRBJ2-7	CASSYGTSGTIYEQYF	TGTGCCAGCAGCTATGGGACTAGCGGGACTATCTACGAGCAGTACTTC
.	15	TRBV15	.	TRBJ1-4	CATSRDLGGDEKLFF	TGTGCCACCAGCAGAGATCTTGGGGGGGATGAAAAACTGTTTTTT
.	16	TRBV6-1	.	TRBJ1-6	CASSVITGPGYSPLHF	TGTGCCAGCAGTGTCATCACGGGACCTGGCTATTCACCCCTCCACTTT
.	15	TRBV27	TRBD2	TRBJ2-3	CASSLKGLGTDTQYF	TGTGCCAGCTCTCTTAAAGGACTAGGCACAGATACGCAGTATTTT
.	17	TRBV28	TRBD2	TRBJ2-3	CASSSRGVASGTDTQYF	TGTGCCAGCAGTTCCCGGGGGGTAGCTAGTGGGACAGATACGCAGTATTTT
few	15	TRBV3-1/TRBV3-2	.	TRBJ2-3	CASSQAGKITDTQYF	TGTGCCAGCAGCCAAGCGGGGAAAATCACAGATACGCAGTATTTT
.	15	TRBV11-3	.	TRBJ1-1	CASSSSGHTGAEAFF	TGTGCCAGCAGCTCCTCAGGGCATACCGGCGCTGAAGCTTTCTTT
.	15	TRBV19	TRBD1	TRBJ2-3	CASSIGQAETDTQYF	TGTGCCAGTAGTATCGGACAGGCTGAGACAGATACGCAGTATTTT
large	13	TRBV12-3/TRBV12-4	.	TRBJ1-1	CASSRSGTTEAFF	TGTGCCAGCAGCCGCTCCGGGACCACTGAAGCTTTCTTT
.	13	TRBV2	.	TRBJ2-1	CASSDLDYNEQFF	TGTGCCAGCAGTGATCTGGATTACAATGAGCAGTTCTTC
.	12	TRBV19	.	TRBJ2-1	CASSIGVAEQFF	TGTGCCAGTAGTATAGGGGTAGCTGAGCAGTTCTTC
few	16	TRBV4-1	.	TRBJ2-3	CASSQGRSLNTDTQYF	TGCGCCAGCAGCCAAGGGAGATCTTTAAACACAGATACGCAGTATTTT
.	16	TRBV4-1	.	TRBJ1-5	CASSQELSQGSQPQHF	TGCGCCAGCAGCCAAGAGCTGAGTCAGGGGAGTCAGCCCCAGCATTTT
.	15	TRBV7-6	.	TRBJ1-1	CASSHRTDKGTEAFF	TGTGCCAGCAGTCACCGGACGGATAAGGGCACTGAAGCTTTCTTT
.	14	TRBV9	.	TRBJ1-6	CASSRQRRDSPLHF	TGTGCCAGCAGCCGACAGCGGCGGGATTCACCCCTCCACTTT
.	12	TRBV18	TRBD2	TRBJ2-3	CSSRGEADTQYF	TGCTCGTCCCGGGGGGAGGCAGATACGCAGTATTTT
.	15	TRBV21-1	.	TRBJ1-2	CASSKGGESGYGYTF	TGTGCCAGCAGCAAAGGGGGGGAGTCCGGGTATGGCTACACCTTC
once	17	TRBV4-1	.	TRBJ2-1	CASSQPNRGGIYNEQFF	TGCGCCAGCAGCCAACCAAACAGGGGGGGGATTTACAATGAGCAGTTCTTC
once	13	TRBV10-3	TRBD1	TRBJ1-4	CAIHRDRAEKLFF	TGTGCCATCCACCGGGACAGAGCTGAAAAACTGTTTTTT
.	16	TRBV14	.	TRBJ2-2	CASSQDLTGLGGELFF	TGTGCCAGCAGCCAAGATCTTACGGGGTTAGGCGGGGAGCTGTTTTTT
.	13	TRBV18	.	TRBJ2-5	CASSPGGQETQYF	TGTGCCAGCTCACCCGGGGGCCAAGAGACCCAGTACTTC
.	13	TRBV19	.	TRBJ1-2	CASSISTDYGYTF	TGTGCCAGTAGTATATCGACAGACTATGGCTACACCTTC
.	13	TRBV28	.	TRBJ2-1	CASSGTSYNEQFF	TGTGCCAGCAGCGGGACCTCCTACAATGAGCAGTTCTTC
once	15	TRBV12-5	TRBD2	TRBJ2-7	CASGFIAGGPYEQYF	TGTGCTAGTGGTTTTATAGCGGGGGGCCCCTACGAGCAGTACTTC
.	15	TRBV2	TRBD2	TRBJ2-5	CASSGLAGAEETQYF	TGTGCCAGCAGTGGCCTAGCGGGGGCCGAAGAGACCCAGTACTTC
once	15	TRBV7-2	.	TRBJ2-3	CASSFSDYLTDTQYF	TGTGCCAGCAGCTTCTCCGACTATCTCACAGATACGCAGTATTTT
.	12	TRBV12-5	.	TRBJ2-1	CASGLALRTEFF	TGTGCTAGTGGTTTGGCCCTTAGGACAGAGTTCTTC
once	14	TRBV7-2	.	TRBJ1-1	CASSLVSFQTEAFF	TGTGCCAGCAGCTTAGTCTCTTTCCAAACTGAAGCTTTCTTT
.	17	TRBV12-5	.	TRBJ1-1	CASGLVRGDGSSLEAFF	TGTGCTAGTGGTTTGGTACGGGGGGACGGATCATCCCTTGAAGCTTTCTTT
few	18	TRBV28	TRBD1	TRBJ1-5	CASSLFPRTGGYNQPQHF	TGTGCCAGCAGTTTATTCCCCCGGACAGGGGGCTACAATCAGCCCCAGCATTTT
.	18	TRBV4-2	.	TRBJ1-2	CASSQDLEGRTVNYGYTF	TGTGCCAGCAGCCAAGATTTGGAGGGTCGCACCGTTAACTATGGCTACACCTTC
.	12	TRBV10-1	TRBD2	TRBJ2-7	CAGAGVLNEQYF	TGCGCCGGGGCGGGAGTACTCAACGAGCAGTACTTC
.	19	TRBV24-1	TRBD1	TRBJ2-1	CATSDLQPGTGGPYNEQFF	TGTGCCACCAGTGATTTGCAACCCGGGACAGGGGGTCCCTACAATGAGCAGTTCTTC
once	13	TRBV5-4	TRBD2	TRBJ2-5	CASSFLAEETQYF	TGTGCCAGCAGCTTTCTAGCGGAAGAGACCCAGTACTTC
.	16	TRBV5-6	TRBD1	TRBJ1-3	CASSRDSTFSGNTIYF	TGTGCCAGCAGCCGGGACAGTACTTTCTCTGGAAACACCATATATTTT
.	15	TRBV28	TRBD1	TRBJ2-7	CASSPFGTAQYEQYF	TGTGCCAGCAGTCCGTTCGGGACAGCACAGTACGAGCAGTACTTC
.	13	TRBV6-5	TRBD1	TRBJ1-2	CASRPQGGQGYTF	TGTGCCAGCAGACCGCAGGGGGGTCAGGGCTACACCTTC